This TCR beta chain originates from a study of response to subunit inactivated influenza vaccine. Study-level points and caveats: The authors proposed limited new T cell recruitment per seasonal influenza vaccination.

This clonotype was counted ten times or more. Its specificity is not known. Using its own MiXCR run on the RT-PCR reads, TCRdb lists one record per CDR3 protein. The table has 160,000 or so distinct CDR3 sequences, 9.5% to 13% seen once. Trimming shortened V by 4 bases and J by 7 bases, and 20 bases separated the two germline ends. Germline values: CDR1 SGHRS, CDR2 YFSETQ. The CDR3 loop spans 15 amino acids. The chain links TRBV5-1 to TRBJ1-2; possible D gene TRBD1, 5 bases. This sequence originates from a man in his fifties who received an inactivated influenza vaccine. The specimen comprised non-naive T cells sorted from PBMCs, sampled more than 35 days after vaccination. The CDR3 DNA is TGCGCCAGCAGCGAGGGGCTAGGGGCTCTCGGTGGCTACACCTTC. Translating gives CASSEGLGALGGYTF. Using reference TRBV5-1 and TRBJ1-2 for the parts outside the CDR3, the full variable domain is KAGVTQTPRYLIKTRGQQVTLSCSPISGHRSVSWYQQTPGQGLQFLFEYFSETQRNKGNFPGRFSGRQFSNSRSEMNVSTLELGDSALYLCASSEGLGALGGYTFGSGTRLTVV.